This TCR beta chain was observed in a study of OX40 agonist ivuxolimab in advanced cancers. V lost 6 bases, J lost 3 bases, and 7 bases stayed unmatched. The V gene's germline CDR1 is MNHEY and CDR2 SMNVEV (reference sequence). There are 14 residues in the CDR3. Method: immunoSEQ multiplex PCR; TCRdb's copy keeps in-frame clones and lacks some. In the table there are approximately 90,000 clones, over 85% of which are singletons. The gene calls are TRBV27 and TRBJ1-2; TRBD1 agrees at 7 bases. This specimen was CD4+ or CD8+ T cells sorted from blood, taken in a trial of the OX40 agonist ivuxolimab. This TCR came from an adult with an advanced solid tumor such as melanoma, head and neck, liver or kidney cancer. CDR3 coding DNA: TGTGCCAGCAGCCCGGGACAGCTATACTATGGCTACACCTTC. Its translation: CASSPGQLYYGYTF.